Below are 2 T cell receptor beta chains sequenced from a single sample in a study of cytomegalovirus exposure and HLA in healthy donors. The PCR had 60 Vbeta and 13 Jbeta primers. Sequenced by immunoSEQ multiplex PCR; TCRdb stores in-frame clones only, minus some. Its table lists 100,000 to 150,000 clones. The specimen was PBMCs. Source of these receptors: a woman aged 40 to 50 in good health and CMV-seropositive.

On this clone itself: The sample holds other DNA sequences that translate to the same CDR3. This chain joins TRBV5-1 and TRBJ1-1, with 7 bases aligning to TRBD1. The CDR3 loop spans 15 amino acids. Germline CDR1 reads SGHRS; CDR2 reads YFSETQ. The J segment lost 1 base and the V segment lost 3 bases, leaving 6 bases of the junction unmatched. The chain's CDR3 is CASSSGGQSNTEAFF. The CDR3 DNA sequence: TGCGCCAGCAGCTCAGGGGGACAATCGAACACTGAAGCTTTCTTT.

This sequence joins TRBV6-4 and TRBJ2-7, with TRBD2 as a possible D gene (6 bases). The ends were cut back, 4 bases at V and 4 bases at J, with 17 bases in the middle. The CDR3 has 15 residues. The germline V gene has CDR1 MRHNA and CDR2 SNTAGT. CDR3 DNA: TGTGCCAGCAGTGGCCCGGGACTTAGCCTTTACGAGCAGTACTTC. This codes for CASSGPGLSLYEQYF.